This T cell receptor beta chain was profiled in a study of shared clonotypes between healthy human individuals. Regarding the study as a whole: Between a handful of donors, naive CD4 clonotypes were shared at a level of about 5%.

About this clone itself: Antigen specificity is unknown.

Assay: immunoSEQ multiplex PCR; the TCRdb copy retains only in-frame clones and omits some. The repertoire consists of some 630,000 clones, with less than 80% occurring once and the leading ten covering about 1.8%. The CDR3 loop spans 15 amino acids. Germline loops: CDR1 SGHAT, CDR2 FQNNGV. J lost 3 bases, V lost 1 base, and 4 bases had no gene match. V and J are TRBV11-2 and TRBJ2-7, with 9 bases matching TRBD1. Sequenced material: memory CD4+ T cells sorted from blood. The subset is: CD45RA-negative fraction. This receptor was obtained from a woman younger than 45 in good health. CDR3 coding DNA: TGTGCCAGCAGCTTAGTGGACAGGGGTATCTACGAGCAGTACTTC. Amino acid sequence: CASSLVDRGIYEQYF. Variable domain in full (rest from reference TRBV11-2 and TRBJ2-7): EAGVAQSPRYKIIEKRQSVAFWCNPISGHATLYWYQQILGQGPKLLIQFQNNGVVDDSQLPKDRFSAERLKGVDSTLKIQPAKLEDSAVYLCASSLVDRGIYEQYFGPGTRLTVT.